This TCR beta chain appears in the sequencing data of a study of T cells expressing NK-cell markers. Study-level information: According to the study, TCR beta repertoires originated from sorted CD3+CD56+NKG2C+, CD3+CD56+NKG2C- and CD3+CD56-NKG2C+ T cells. Out of eight donors sequenced, seven tested HCMV-seropositive and the remaining one seronegative. Study-wide points: The same clonotypes also predominated in the CD3+CD56-NKG2C+ fraction of a handful of donors.

With respect to this clonotype: What it binds is not known.

The CDR3 runs 16 residues. Per the germline V gene, CDR1 is MNHEY and CDR2 is SMNVEV (reference sequence). TCRdb re-called the 5' RACE reads and catalogs CDR3 proteins one per entry, DNA excluded. The sample table sets out 500,000 or so distinct CDR3 sequences. The sequenced sample consisted of blood T cells: a sorted CD56 or NKG2C T cell subset, CD4+ or CD8+ T cells, or bulk PBMC T cells (not recorded which). This sequence joins TRBV27 and TRBJ2-6. This TCR was recovered from a man aged 18 to 30 in good health. CDR3 amino acids: CASSLSGTAGANVLTF. The full variable domain, in which reference TRBV27 and TRBJ2-6 provide the parts outside the CDR3, is EAQVTQNPRYLITVTGKKLTVTCSQNMNHEYMSWYRQDPGLGLRQIYYSMNVEVTDKGDVPEGYKVSRKEKRNFPLILESPSPNQTSLYFCASSLSGTAGANVLTFGAGSRLTVL.